One and the same sample provided the 16 T cell receptor beta chains below, sequenced in a study of blood T cell repertoires in COVID-19. Profiled with immunoSEQ multiplex PCR; TCRdb holds only in-frame clones, not every one. Of more than 85,000 clones listed, approximately 91% were seen once; the top ten hold 2.9%. What was sequenced was peripheral blood. The receptors were gathered from an elderly woman with acute or convalescent COVID-19.

The chain combines TRBV12-3 or TRBV12-4 with TRBJ1-2; no clear D. The CDR3 is 12 amino acids. The V end lost 7 bases, the J end lost 4 bases, and 10 bases lay between the germline ends. The CDR3 loop reads CASTLEVYGYTF. Written as DNA, the CDR3 is TGTGCCAGCACCTTGGAGGTCTATGGCTACACCTTC.

The chain uses TRBV11-3 and TRBJ2-6; 12 bases are shared with TRBD1. The CDR3 is 20 residues long. Unmatched junction bases numbered 7, after V lost 0 bases and J lost 1 base. From germline, CDR1 is SGHNT and CDR2 YENEEA. CDR3 sequence reads: CASSLDRGQGARSGANVLTF. CDR3 nucleotides: TGTGCCAGCAGCTTAGACCGGGGACAGGGGGCAAGGTCTGGGGCCAACGTCCTGACTTTC.

The V gene is TRBV10-3, the J gene TRBJ2-1, with 12 nucleotides matching TRBD2. This CDR3 spans 15 amino acids. With 6 bases clipped from V and 6 bases from J, the junction kept 6 bases outside the gene matches. Per germline, CDR1 ENHRY and CDR2 SYGVKD. The chain's CDR3 is CAIRATSGSLNEQFF. CDR3 in DNA: TGTGCCATCAGGGCGACTAGCGGGAGTCTCAATGAGCAGTTCTTC.

The CDR3 DNA follows: TGTGCCTGGAGTGTACTTGTTAGATCTGGCTACACCTTC. Translated: CAWSVLVRSGYTF. The gene calls are TRBV30 and TRBJ1-2; D uncertain. V was pared by 0 bases and J by 7 bases, with 12 bases between. The germline V gene has CDR1 GTSNPN and CDR2 SVGIG (reference sequence). The length of the CDR3 is 13 residues.

The count of this clone is one. V and J are TRBV5-1 and TRBJ2-1, with TRBD2 as a possible D gene (6 bases). This CDR3 region has 16 residues. V was pared by 0 bases and J by 10 bases, with 20 bases between. Germline values: CDR1 SGHRS, CDR2 YFSETQ. The CDR3 DNA sequence: TGCGCCAGCAGCTTGGTTCCGCGGGGCGTCATTGGAGAGCAGTTCTTC. It specifies CASSLVPRGVIGEQFF.

The chain employs TRBV24-1 and TRBJ2-5, with 8 bases lining up with TRBD1. The V gene's germline CDR1 is KGHDR and CDR2 SFDVKD. This CDR3 is built from 14 residues. V dropped 4 bases and J dropped 5; count of bases not matched to a gene: 5. CDR3 DNA sequence: TGTGCCACCAGTGAACCAGGGGGCTGGGAGACCCAGTACTTC. It is translated as CATSEPGGWETQYF.

V and J are TRBV7-8 and TRBJ1-5; 11 positions agree with TRBD1. CDR1 and CDR2 (germline): SGHVS, FQNEAQ. This CDR3 region has 17 residues. J was trimmed by 1 base and V by 4 bases; bases with no gene match: 6. CDR3 region: CASSSGQGARSNQPQHF. The DNA of the CDR3 is TGTGCCAGCAGCTCCGGACAGGGGGCGAGGAGCAATCAGCCCCAGCATTTT.

The chain is built from TRBV11-2 and TRBJ2-6; D is unresolved. The CDR3 runs to 16 residues. The V end lost 5 bases, the J end lost 2 bases, and 13 bases lay between the germline ends. The germline V gene has CDR1 SGHAT and CDR2 FQNNGV. The CDR3 bases are TGTGCCAGCAGCCCCCGAGGAGAACCTGGGGCCAACGTCCTGACTTTC. This translates into CASSPRGEPGANVLTF.

In this sample, this clone turned up a few times. The chain links TRBV6-5 to TRBJ1-1; 9 positions agree with TRBD1. The CDR3 spans 14 residues. Per germline, CDR1 MNHEY and CDR2 SVGAGI. J was trimmed by 2 bases and V by 7 bases; bases with no gene match: 5. The DNA for the CDR3 is TGTGCCAGCAAACCGGGACAGGGAAACACTGAAGCTTTCTTT. This gives the protein CASKPGQGNTEAFF.

V gene TRBV18 combines with J gene TRBJ1-1; 12 nucleotides agree with TRBD1. The CDR3 contains 17 residues. Germline CDR1 is KGHSH and CDR2 is LQKENI. The J segment lost 6 bases and the V segment lost 6 bases, leaving 14 bases of the junction unmatched. The DNA of the CDR3 is TGTGCCAGCTCCCTACAGATCGGGACAGGGGGCACGTCTGAAGCTTTCTTT. This encodes CASSLQIGTGGTSEAFF.

The chain employs TRBV5-1 and TRBJ2-1, with D unclear. Trimming stripped 4 bases from V and 0 bases from J, with 8 bases between. CDR3 size: 14 residues. Germline V gene lookup returns CDR1 SGHRS and CDR2 YFSETQ. In DNA, the CDR3 is TGCGCCAGCAGCCGGGTCAGCTCCTACAATGAGCAGTTCTTC. It translates to CASSRVSSYNEQFF.

The chain links TRBV10-3 to TRBJ2-2; D may be TRBD2 (5 bases). V lost 4 bases, J lost 2 bases, and 11 bases lay in between. In germline, CDR1 is ENHRY, CDR2 SYGVKD. CDR3 length: 15 amino acids. The CDR3 here is CAISGLSVNTGELFF. In DNA form, the CDR3 reads TGTGCCATCAGTGGACTATCAGTAAACACCGGGGAGCTGTTTTTT.

J is TRBJ1-2 and V is TRBV9; D gene unclear. Germline V gene lookup returns CDR1 SGDLS and CDR2 YYNGEE. The CDR3 totals 13 residues. Trimming pared 0 bases from V and 4 bases from J, leaving 7 bases between. The CDR3: CASSVGSGYGYTF. The CDR3 DNA follows: TGTGCCAGCAGCGTAGGGTCAGGCTATGGCTACACCTTC.

V usage is TRBV14 and J usage is TRBJ2-1; D is possibly TRBD1 (5 bases). In germline, CDR1 is SGHDN, CDR2 FVKESK. V was trimmed by 1 base and J by 12 bases, leaving 7 bases between them. This CDR3 region has 11 residues. The CDR3 sequence is CASSQVGAQFF. CDR3 in DNA: TGTGCCAGCAGCCAAGTAGGGGCGCAGTTCTTC.

The rearrangement uses TRBV4-3 and TRBJ1-1, with D perhaps TRBD1 (6 bases). In germline, CDR1 is LGHNA, CDR2 YSLEER. Trimming removed 0 bases at V and 5 bases at J, with 19 bases between. The CDR3 is made up of 17 amino acids. The CDR3 DNA reads as TGCGCCAGCAGCCAAGAAGTTAGGGGATGGGGACAAACTGAAGCTTTCTTT. It encodes CASSQEVRGWGQTEAFF.

V usage is TRBV5-4 and J usage is TRBJ2-3; 16 bases line up with TRBD2. The ends lost 3 bases at V and 3 bases at J; junction bases unmatched: 7. CDR3 size: 18 residues. CDR1 is SGHNT, CDR2 YYREEE, per germline (reference sequence). The DNA for the CDR3 is TGTGCCAGCAGCTCCGGGACTAGCGGGAGGGCCGAGACAGATACGCAGTATTTT. It codes for CASSSGTSGRAETDTQYF.